A single sample is the source of the 29 T cell receptor beta chains below, sequenced in a study of CD8 T cells in Susac syndrome. An input of 0.5 to 1 ug of RNA was subjected to reverse transcription using random hexamers. TCRdb passed the immunoSEQ multiplex PCR reads through MiXCR, listing each CDR3 protein once. This sample has some 300,000 distinct CDR3 sequences, with approximately 85% found just once. Material: CD8+ T cells from PBMCs. These receptor sequences come from a human donor with multiple sclerosis.

This chain joins TRBV5-5 and TRBJ1-2; the D is unclear. The CDR3 covers 14 residues. Trimming left V 0 bases short and J 4 bases short, with 10 bases between. Germline lookup yields CDR1 SGHKS and CDR2 YYEKEE (reference sequence). This CDR3 reads CASSLAKSGYGYTF. Here the CDR3 DNA reads TGTGCCAGCAGCTTGGCGAAAAGTGGCTATGGCTACACCTTC.

The genes are TRBV7-2 and TRBJ1-1; no definite D call. V was pared by 1 base and J by 3 bases, with 12 bases between. This CDR3 spans 15 amino acids. Germline CDR1 reads SGHTA; CDR2 reads FQGNSA. CDR3 bases: TGTGCCAGCAGCTTAGAGAGAGGGATCCACACTGAAGCTTTCTTT. Encoded protein: CASSLERGIHTEAFF.

The chain couples TRBV4-1 to TRBJ2-1; a possible D gene is TRBD1 (5 bases). With 3 bases removed from V and 1 base from J, the gap between germline ends came to 10 bases. The CDR3 is 15 residues long. Looked up from germline, CDR1 is MGHRA and CDR2 is YSYEKL. The CDR3 region is CASSHRQSSYNEQFF. CDR3 coding DNA: TGCGCCAGCAGCCACCGACAGAGTTCCTACAATGAGCAGTTCTTC.

The chain has TRBV25-1 and TRBJ2-2, with no clear D. Germline loops: CDR1 MGHDK, CDR2 SYGVNS. There are 13 residues in the CDR3. V lost 6 bases to trimming and J lost 5 bases, with 10 bases between them. CDR3 protein: CASRYLGTGELFF. The DNA for the CDR3 is TGTGCCAGCAGATACCTAGGGACCGGGGAGCTGTTTTTT.

This clonotype appeared a few times. The rearrangement joins TRBV5-4 to TRBJ2-7; no definite D call. Looked up from germline, CDR1 is SGHNT and CDR2 is YYREEE (reference sequence). V dropped 4 bases and J dropped 6 bases, with 11 bases sitting between them. The CDR3 runs to 12 residues. CDR3 in amino acids: CASSALPREQYF. The CDR3 nucleotides are TGTGCCAGCAGCGCCCTCCCCCGCGAGCAGTACTTC.

The chain combines TRBV20-1 with TRBJ1-2; 8 nucleotides line up with TRBD1. There are 14 residues in the CDR3. V shed 4 bases, J shed 5 bases, and the junction held 9 bases outside the gene matches. CDR1 is DFQATT, CDR2 SNEGSKA, per germline (reference sequence). The CDR3 sequence: CSATRRDRRYGYTF. The CDR3 bases are TGCAGTGCTACCCGTCGGGACAGGAGATATGGCTACACCTTC.

This clonotype was seen a single time. CDR3 bases: TGTGCCAGCAGAACGGGACGGCTGAACACCGGGGAGCTGTTTTTT. It is translated as CASRTGRLNTGELFF. J is TRBJ2-2 and V is TRBV6-2 or TRBV6-3; D is tentatively TRBD1 or TRBD2 (5 bases each). Per the germline V gene, CDR1 is MNHEY and CDR2 is SVGEGT. V was trimmed by 6 bases and J by 1 base, leaving 12 bases between them. This CDR3 comprises 15 residues.

The rearrangement uses TRBV9 and TRBJ1-1; no reliable D call. This CDR3 contains 12 residues. CDR1 SGDLS and CDR2 YYNGEE come from the germline V gene. V dropped 0 bases and J dropped 8 bases, with 8 bases sitting between them. The CDR3 is CASSVVGKEAFF. CDR3 DNA: TGTGCCAGCAGCGTAGTCGGAAAGGAAGCTTTCTTT. The full variable domain, completed using reference TRBV9 and TRBJ1-1, is DSGVTQTPKHLITATGQRVTLRCSPRSGDLSVYWYQQSLDQGLQFLIQYYNGEERAKGNILERFSAQQFPDLHSELNLSSLELGDSALYFCASSVVGKEAFFGQGTRLTVV.

This clonotype occurred once. This chain connects TRBV7-8 to TRBJ2-3; the match to TRBD2 covers 11 bases. Per germline, CDR1 SGHVS and CDR2 FQNEAQ. V lost 5 bases, J lost 6 bases, and 13 bases stayed unmatched. This CDR3 comprises 17 residues. CDR3 sequence: CASSPPPRLAGSDTQYF. The CDR3 region has the DNA TGTGCCAGCAGCCCCCCCCCTCGACTAGCGGGAAGTGATACGCAGTATTTT.

V and J are TRBV16 and TRBJ1-1; TRBD1 matches 8 bases. The V and J ends lost 1 base and 14 bases, in that order; junction bases with no gene match: 9. Germline CDR1 reads KGHSY; CDR2 reads FQNENV. This CDR3 contains 13 residues. This CDR3 reads CASSQLGQGGWFF. The CDR3 coding sequence is TGTGCCAGCAGCCAATTAGGACAGGGAGGATGGTTCTTT.

V and J are TRBV6-5 and TRBJ1-5; D may be TRBD1 (6 bases). Germline-derived CDR1 and CDR2 are MNHEY and SVGAGI. The CDR3 extends over 20 amino acids. V lost 0 bases to trimming and J lost 7 bases, with 28 bases between them. The DNA for the CDR3 is TGTGCCAGCAGTTACTCGAGGTGGGGGCGATGGGCCCGCCGGGAGCAGCCCCAGCATTTT. As protein: CASSYSRWGRWARREQPQHF.

The J gene is TRBJ1-1, the V gene TRBV19; TRBD1 matches 7 bases. Trimming at V came to 6 bases and at J to 0 bases, leaving 4 bases not matched to a gene. This CDR3 comprises 14 residues. CDR1 is LNHDA, CDR2 SQIVND, per germline (reference sequence). The chain's CDR3 is CASSYRGLNTEAFF. DNA of the CDR3: TGTGCCAGTAGCTACAGGGGTCTGAACACTGAAGCTTTCTTT.

The chain combines TRBV2 with TRBJ2-1, with 9 positions matching TRBD2. This CDR3 comprises 14 residues. CDR1 is SNHLY, CDR2 FYNNEI, per germline. V trimming: 3 bases; J trimming: 7 bases; junction bases outside the gene matches: 4. DNA of the CDR3: TGTGCCAGCAGTGAGAGTCTAGCGGGAAATGAGCAGTTCTTC. Its translation is CASSESLAGNEQFF. Looking up the rest from reference TRBV2 and TRBJ2-1 gives the full variable domain: EPEVTQTPSHQVTQMGQEVILRCVPISNHLYFYWYRQILGQKVEFLVSFYNNEISEKSEIFDDQFSVERPDGSNFTLKIRSTKLEDSAMYFCASSESLAGNEQFFGPGTRLTVL.

The chain is built from TRBV2 and TRBJ2-4, with a weak D call TRBD2 (5 bases). This CDR3 is built from 15 residues. Germline CDR1 SNHLY, CDR2 FYNNEI. Trimming left V 7 bases short and J 0 bases short, with 13 bases between. This chain's CDR3 is CASNQRRLAKNIQYF. As DNA, the CDR3 is TGTGCCAGCAACCAGCGGAGACTAGCCAAAAACATTCAGTACTTC. The complete variable domain, with remaining parts taken from reference TRBV2 and TRBJ2-4, reads EPEVTQTPSHQVTQMGQEVILRCVPISNHLYFYWYRQILGQKVEFLVSFYNNEISEKSEIFDDQFSVERPDGSNFTLKIRSTKLEDSAMYFCASNQRRLAKNIQYFGAGTRLSVL.

V is TRBV7-9 and J is TRBJ2-7; 7 bases agree with TRBD1. CDR1 is SEHNR and CDR2 is FQNEAQ in the germline V gene (reference sequence). V lost 4 bases, J lost 3 bases, and 6 bases stayed unmatched. CDR3 length: 14 residues. CDR3 sequence: CASSSNRGNYEQYF. The CDR3, as DNA: TGTGCCAGCAGCTCCAACAGGGGAAACTACGAGCAGTACTTC.

This chain connects TRBV20-1 to TRBJ2-7; perhaps D is TRBD1 or TRBD2 (5 bases each). Germline V gene data show CDR1 as DFQATT and CDR2 as SNEGSKA (reference sequence). The CDR3 is 17 amino acids. V was pared by 4 bases and J by 2 bases, with 24 bases between. Here the CDR3 reads CSATGPPFEELAYEQYF. CDR3 nucleotide sequence: TGCAGTGCTACGGGACCGCCGTTCGAGGAGCTCGCCTACGAGCAGTACTTC.

CDR3 nucleotide sequence: TGTGCCAGCAGCCCAGGTCCGGAGACCCAGTACTTC. Amino acid sequence: CASSPGPETQYF. The chain couples TRBV9 to TRBJ2-5; D is undetermined. The CDR3 sequence is 12 residues long. V shed 4 bases and J shed 5 bases, with 9 bases lying between them. CDR1 is SGDLS and CDR2 is YYNGEE in the germline V gene.

Here the CDR3 reads CASTRPRNTEAFF. In nucleotides, the CDR3 is TGTGCCAGCACTCGACCGAGGAACACTGAAGCTTTCTTT. The chain carries TRBV28 and TRBJ1-1; D call uncertain. CDR3 size: 13 residues. Germline values: CDR1 MDHEN, CDR2 SYDVKM. Trimming took off 7 bases at V and 1 base at J, with 10 bases between the two ends.

The CDR3 protein is CATSSRPGGPKNIQYF. CDR3 bases: TGTGCCACCAGCAGCCGACCTGGGGGTCCCAAAAACATTCAGTACTTC. This chain uses TRBV15 with TRBJ2-4; D could derive from TRBD1 or TRBD2 (5 bases each). The CDR3 is 16 residues long. CDR1 and CDR2 (germline): LNHNV, YYDKDF (reference sequence). Trimming cost V 3 bases and J 2 bases, with 14 bases left between them.

The V gene is TRBV27, the J gene TRBJ2-7; D possibly corresponds to TRBD2 (5 bases). The CDR3 totals 12 residues. The germline V and J ends were trimmed by 2 bases and 11 bases, with 13 bases remaining between them. Germline lookup yields CDR1 MNHEY and CDR2 SMNVEV (reference sequence). The CDR3 here is CASSLNGDREYF. CDR3 nucleotides: TGTGCCAGCAGTTTAAACGGGGATCGGGAGTACTTC.

The chain recombines TRBV7-8 with TRBJ1-2; 9 bases are a match to TRBD1. Losses at the gene ends were 3 bases for V and 4 bases for J; bases not matched to a gene: 6. CDR1 and CDR2 from the germline V gene are SGHVS and FQNEAQ. The CDR3 is made up of 15 amino acids. CDR3 region: CASSLTGGRGYGYTF. The CDR3 region has the DNA TGTGCCAGCAGCTTGACAGGGGGAAGGGGCTATGGCTACACCTTC.

This chain links TRBV6-5 with TRBJ1-1; 9 bases fit TRBD1. CDR1 MNHEY and CDR2 SVGAGI come from the germline V gene. The V segment lost 0 bases and the J segment 0 bases; nucleotides outside the gene matches: 11. This CDR3 comprises 19 residues. The DNA of the CDR3 is TGTGCCAGCAGTTACTCGATCCGAACAGGGGGCAACATGAACACTGAAGCTTTCTTT. Translating gives CASSYSIRTGGNMNTEAFF.

This sequence joins TRBV5-5 and TRBJ2-3; D uncertain. V was cut by 0 bases and J by 2 bases, with 7 bases left in between. CDR3 length: 14 residues. Germline V gives CDR1 SGHKS, CDR2 YYEKEE (reference sequence). As DNA, the CDR3 is TGTGCCAGCAGCTTGGAAGGCTTCACAGATACGCAGTATTTT. Translated, it gives CASSLEGFTDTQYF.

The V call is TRBV5-1, the J call TRBJ2-2; unclear D gene. The CDR3 spans 12 residues. Germline V lookup: CDR1 SGHRS, CDR2 YFSETQ. V lost 0 bases and J lost 10, with 7 bases in between. The CDR3 protein is CASSLGAKELFF. DNA for the CDR3: TGCGCCAGCAGCTTGGGCGCAAAGGAGCTGTTTTTT. The full variable domain, in which reference TRBV5-1 and TRBJ2-2 provide the parts outside the CDR3, is KAGVTQTPRYLIKTRGQQVTLSCSPISGHRSVSWYQQTPGQGLQFLFEYFSETQRNKGNFPGRFSGRQFSNSRSEMNVSTLELGDSALYLCASSLGAKELFFGEGSRLTVL.

V is TRBV9 and J is TRBJ1-2, with TRBD1 matching 9 bases. The germline V gene has CDR1 SGDLS and CDR2 YYNGEE. The CDR3 has 16 residues. The V segment lost 0 bases and the J segment 7 bases; nucleotides outside the gene matches: 10. CDR3 sequence reads: CASSVGTGASRVGYTF. DNA of the CDR3: TGTGCCAGCAGCGTAGGGACAGGGGCGTCTCGTGTTGGCTACACCTTC. Variable domain in full (rest from reference TRBV9 and TRBJ1-2): DSGVTQTPKHLITATGQRVTLRCSPRSGDLSVYWYQQSLDQGLQFLIQYYNGEERAKGNILERFSAQQFPDLHSELNLSSLELGDSALYFCASSVGTGASRVGYTFGSGTRLTVV.

This chain joins TRBV7-3 and TRBJ2-7; D remains unclear. Germline-derived CDR1 and CDR2 are SGHTA and FQGTGA. Trimming shortened V by 3 bases and J by 6 bases, and 15 bases separated the two germline ends. The CDR3 spans 14 residues. The CDR3 DNA reads TGTGCCAGCAGCTTGACCAGTGGGCCACGCGAGCAGTACTTC. It specifies CASSLTSGPREQYF.

The rearrangement links TRBV7-3 to TRBJ2-2; D is possibly TRBD2 (6 bases). Per germline, CDR1 SGHTA and CDR2 FQGTGA. V lost 1 base, J lost 1 base, and 22 bases lay in between. The CDR3 loop spans 20 amino acids. CDR3 nucleotides: TGTGCCAGCAGCTTAATAACTTATTCAGCGGGCGGCTTGAACACCGGGGAGCTGTTTTTT. It translates to CASSLITYSAGGLNTGELFF. Full variable domain (missing parts from reference TRBV7-3 and TRBJ2-2): GAGVSQTPSNKVTEKGKYVELRCDPISGHTALYWYRQSLGQGPEFLIYFQGTGAADDSGLPNDRFFAVRPEGSVSTLKIQRTERGDSAVYLCASSLITYSAGGLNTGELFFGEGSRLTVL.

Written as DNA, the CDR3 is TGTGCCAGCAGCCAATCTTTCCTAGCGGGAGAGGGCAATGAGCAGTTCTTC. Translated, it gives CASSQSFLAGEGNEQFF. The genes are TRBV3-1 and TRBJ2-1; TRBD2 matches at 10 bases. CDR1 and CDR2 (germline): LGHDT, YNNKEL (reference sequence). V shed 2 bases, J shed 6 bases, and the junction held 10 bases outside the gene matches. There are 17 residues in the CDR3.

This chain links TRBV7-3 with TRBJ2-1; TRBD2 might be the D (7 bases). Per the germline V gene, CDR1 is SGHTA and CDR2 is FQGTGA. V was shortened by 10 bases and J by 3 bases, with 22 bases between the two germline ends. The length of the CDR3 is 16 residues. The CDR3: CATAAAGGGLYNEQFF. The CDR3 DNA follows: TGTGCCACCGCTGCCGCGGGCGGGGGCCTCTACAATGAGCAGTTCTTC.